This T cell receptor (beta chain) was identified during a study of human T cells and chemical hapten exposure (dated by TCRdb to the early 2020s). Some background on the complete study: For sensitization, 2% DPC in acetone was applied to a 2 cm by 2 cm area of upper inner arm skin. Blood was sampled from patients pre-sensitization (week 0) and at 2, 6 and about 24 weeks after DPC sensitization. Patch testing was performed on the upper back with Finn chambers containing 0.01% DPC, and the patch tests were scored after 6 days according to International Contact Dermatitis Research Group standards. Libraries were pooled for sequencing, and per-sample TCR yields varied mainly because of small differences in library volumes within the pool. Alopecia areata with under or over 50% scalp involvement, alopecia totalis and alopecia universalis were represented in the patient cohort, which was mostly female. The study tracked peripheral blood TCR repertoire changes in vivo during primary and secondary sensitization to the hapten diphenylcyclopropenone (DPC) in alopecia patients. Approximately 30 alopecia patients provided blood for TCR sequencing at one to four time points (pre-sensitization, 2, 6 and 24 weeks). Throughout the study period of around 24 weeks, patients also received therapeutic DPC doses to the scalp every week.

Here is what the overall study found, with its caveats: Patch test score was positively correlated with the number of PT1 expanded TCRs, with significance at thresholds 8, 16 and 32 but not at 4. Alopecia, a presumed autoimmune disease, was present in all patients, so the immune response of the patients might differ from that of healthy individuals. Significantly more large CDR3 similarity clusters were formed by expanded TCRs than by pre-sensitization or healthy control sets, consistent with antigen-driven responses. DPC sensitization did not change how many TCRs were above 1 in 1000 frequency, and no evidence was found of alterations in global repertoire structure. After repeated subsampling, the strength of the expansion versus patch-test correlation and the threshold at which it became significant changed.

This clonotype has a count of ten or more. Its antigen remains unidentified. No much larger clonotype is one base removed from it; base qualities were not supplied. The library was obtained by RACE. TCRdb lists the instrument as NextSeq 500. Library preparation attached unique molecular identifiers to individual cDNA molecules for quantitative, reproducible TCR counting. From each blood RNA sample, both TCR alpha and TCR beta chains were sequenced. The paper's processing steps were these. A median of roughly 99,000 TCRs per sample was observed, with a range of about 20,000 to 750,000. V, J and CDR3 annotation of the TCR reads was carried out using the Decombinator software suite. Every sample was subsampled to the same number of TCRs (28,000) for the PS versus PT1 abundance plots. Expanded TCRs were defined as absent before sensitization and observed at least eight times at the 2-week time point. The raw public reads went through TCRdb reprocessing: fastp at Q25, MiXCR clone calling, in-frame beta chains kept. Each record represents a unique CDR3 protein, reported with the most common genes and DNA among its rows. The V and J calls and clone size come from TCRdb's table, not from the authors' own analysis. This sample gives approximately 77,000 distinct CDR3 sequences in total; approximately 15% of them show up just once. The top ten hold 3.5% to 6% of the sample.

The CDR3 numbers 16 residues from cysteine through phenylalanine. Just CDR3 DNA is preserved here, 48 bases in frame from base 1. For this chain, trimming is 5 bases at the V end and 8 bases at the J end, and the number of junction bases without a gene match is 13. Based on the germline V gene, the CDR1 and CDR2 sequences are SGHVS and FNYEAQ. This sample's time point label indicates: pre-sensitization, week 0. The treatment or condition tag for this specimen amounts to: therapeutic diphenylcyclopropenone sensitization with weekly scalp DPC. Blood at each patch-test visit was drawn before the patch test was applied. To be eligible, patients had to be aged 18 to 70, diagnosed with alopecia and judged suitable for DPC therapy, while pregnant patients were excluded. Total RNA was extracted from unfractionated whole blood that had been collected in Tempus Blood RNA tubes.

This TCR derives from a woman in her fifties or sixties with alopecia areata. Some clones in this sample may be carry-over from other donors' samples. The sample here was whole blood, taken in connection with sensitization to the hapten diphenylcyclopropenone (DPC). The V and J genes are TRBV7-6 and TRBJ2-3; 10 bases in the middle match TRBD2. The CDR3 region reads CASSTVLAGVSPTQYF. The DNA sequence follows: TGTGCCAGCAGCACCGTTCTAGCGGGAGTTAGCCCTACGCAGTATTTT.